This T cell receptor (beta chain) comes out of a study of response to subunit inactivated influenza vaccine (dated by TCRdb to the late 2010s). Study-wide context: Deep quantitative profiling of the T cell receptor repertoire was used in the study to follow responses to a trivalent subunit inactivated influenza vaccine. Points the paper makes about the study in general: The authors suggested that each seasonal influenza vaccination may recruit only a limited number of new T cells.

This clonotype was seen only a few times. Its binding antigen is unknown. Per-nucleotide qualities are absent, and no much larger clonotype sits a single base away. The receptor library was made with RT-PCR. Sequencing was carried out with an Illumina HiSeq 2500. Using fastp trimming at Q25 and MiXCR clonotype assembly, TCRdb reanalyzed the public sequencing data and kept in-frame beta chains. Each entry merges the rows of one CDR3 protein and shows their most common DNA and genes. The sample table shows around 650,000 distinct CDR3 sequences, and about a sixth are seen once. Around a tenth of the sample comes from the top ten. The CDR3 runs 16 residues from the cysteine to the phenylalanine. Only CDR3 DNA is held: 48 bases, read in frame from base 1. CDR1 and CDR2 (LGHNA, YNFKEQ) derive from the germline V gene. The trim is 0 bases for V and 0 bases for J, with a gap of 12 bases between the germline ends.

The V and J segments used are TRBV4-2 and TRBJ2-7; the D gene is not confidently resolved. This TCR was sampled from a man aged 45-65 years who received an inactivated influenza vaccine. Donor details come from another sample of the same person, matched by shared clones. Material: PBMCs from blood, obtained 11 to 12 days after vaccination. The CDR3 protein sequence reads: CASSQEVSSLSYEQYF. The DNA reads TGTGCCAGCAGCCAAGAGGTCAGCAGTCTCTCCTACGAGCAGTACTTC.